Below are 8 T cell receptor beta chains sequenced from a single sample in a study of T cells in Graves' hyperthyroidism and ophthalmopathy. The TCR beta CDR3 regions underwent amplification using RNA transcripts as the source. Using the HTBI primer set, a first-round RT-PCR was run on the TCR CDR3. TCRdb analysed the multiplex PCR reads with MiXCR anew, one entry per CDR3 protein. Here the sample spans under 300,000 distinct CDR3 sequences, 12% to 15% being singletons. Material for sequencing was blood. All receptors derive from a woman aged 40 to 50 with Graves' hyperthyroidism.

This clonotype was observed at least ten times. The V and J genes are TRBV20-1 and TRBJ2-5, with a tentative D call TRBD2 (5 bases). The CDR3 covers 14 residues. Germline CDR1 DFQATT, CDR2 SNEGSKA (reference sequence). V lost 5 bases and J lost 2, with 15 bases in between. The CDR3 spells CSAFQPPGQETQYF. DNA of the CDR3: TGCAGTGCTTTTCAACCCCCGGGGCAAGAGACCCAGTACTTC.

This clonotype was recorded many times. CDR3 sequence: CASGLGRLVPLYGYTF. CDR3 DNA: TGTGCTAGTGGTTTGGGGAGACTCGTACCACTCTATGGCTACACCTTC. The chain uses TRBV12-5 and TRBJ1-2, with unresolved D. Per the germline V gene, CDR1 is LGHNT and CDR2 is FRNRAP. The CDR3 extends over 16 amino acids. With 1 base removed from V and 4 bases from J, the gap between germline ends came to 16 bases. The full variable domain, with the rest looked up from reference TRBV12-5 and TRBJ1-2, is DARVTQTPRHKVTEMGQEVTMRCQPILGHNTVFWYRQTMMQGLELLAYFRNRAPLDDSGMPKDRFSAEMPDATLATLKIQPSEPRDSAVYFCASGLGRLVPLYGYTFGSGTRLTVV.

This clonotype occurred many times. The rearrangement joins TRBV25-1 to TRBJ1-5; 8 positions agree with TRBD1. Germline assignment: CDR1 MGHDK and CDR2 SYGVNS. The CDR3 length is 14 residues. J was trimmed by 7 bases and V by 4 bases; bases with no gene match: 6. The CDR3 protein is CASSATGESQPQHF. The DNA for the CDR3 is TGTGCCAGCAGTGCGACAGGGGAAAGCCAGCCCCAGCATTTT.

The rearrangement uses TRBV20-1 and TRBJ2-5; 10 bases agree with TRBD2. The germline gives CDR1 DFQATT, CDR2 SNEGSKA (reference sequence). The CDR3 runs 14 residues. V gave up 2 bases and J gave up 2 bases; unmatched junction bases: 2. CDR3 loop: CSARRGLAQETQYF. CDR3 DNA sequence: TGCAGTGCTAGAAGGGGACTAGCGCAAGAGACCCAGTACTTC.

A note on this clonotype: At one end the junction does not follow the germline gene, possibly because of a read error. The rearrangement links TRBV12-3 or TRBV12-4 to TRBJ1-1; D may be TRBD1 (6 bases). The CDR3 covers 15 residues. CDR3 in DNA: TGTGCCACCAGTCCAAGGGGACACGGGGGCACTGAAGCTTTCTTT. Translating gives CATSPRGHGGTEAFF.

This clonotype was seen a few times. A much more abundant neighbour one base away suggests this may be a read error. The CDR3 DNA follows: TGTGCCAGCAGCTTAGATGGGGGTGGCGACACCTTC. It encodes CASSLDGGGDTF. The chain couples TRBV11-2 to TRBJ1-2; D may be TRBD1 (5 bases). The length of the CDR3 is 12 residues. Germline CDR1 is SGHAT and CDR2 is FQNNGV.

This clonotype was seen at least ten times. Here the CDR3 DNA reads TGTGCCAGCAGCGTAGCTCTACGGGGACTAGCGGGAGACCGAAGATATTACGAGCAGTACTTC. Encoded protein: CASSVALRGLAGDRRYYEQYF. The genes are TRBV9 and TRBJ2-7, with 14 bases matching TRBD2. Germline loops: CDR1 SGDLS, CDR2 YYNGEE. The V and J ends lost 0 bases and 4 bases, in that order; junction bases with no gene match: 18. The CDR3 runs 21 residues.

This clonotype appeared a few times. J is TRBJ1-4 and V is TRBV4-1; the D is unclear. Germline CDR1 and CDR2: MGHRA and YSYEKL. V was trimmed by 0 bases and J by 8 bases, leaving 4 bases between them. This CDR3 spans 12 amino acids. CDR3 residues: CASSQDWEKLFF. In DNA form, the CDR3 reads TGCGCCAGCAGCCAAGATTGGGAAAAACTGTTTTTT.